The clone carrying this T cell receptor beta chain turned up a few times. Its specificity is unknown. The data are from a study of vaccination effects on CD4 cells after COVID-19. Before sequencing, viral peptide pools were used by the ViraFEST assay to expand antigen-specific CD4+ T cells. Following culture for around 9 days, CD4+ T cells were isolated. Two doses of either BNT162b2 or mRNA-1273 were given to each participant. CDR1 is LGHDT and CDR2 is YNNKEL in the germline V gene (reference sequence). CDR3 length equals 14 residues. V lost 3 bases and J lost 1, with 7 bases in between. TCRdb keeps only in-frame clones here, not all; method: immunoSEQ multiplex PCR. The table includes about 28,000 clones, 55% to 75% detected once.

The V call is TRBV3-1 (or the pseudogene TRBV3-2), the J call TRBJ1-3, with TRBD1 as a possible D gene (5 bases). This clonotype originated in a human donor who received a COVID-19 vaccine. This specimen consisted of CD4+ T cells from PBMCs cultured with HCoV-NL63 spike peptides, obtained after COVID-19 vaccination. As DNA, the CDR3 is TGTGCCAGCAGCCAGCAGGGTTCTGGAAACACCATATATTTT. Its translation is CASSQQGSGNTIYF.